This passage covers 9 T cell receptor beta chains from one sample sequenced in a study of shared T cell receptors in the human thymus. TCRdb's table, derived via immunoSEQ multiplex PCR, lists solely in-frame clones and lacks some. Of about 380,000 clones in the sample, approximately 95% are singletons; the top ten hold roughly 0.02%. The sequenced material came from thymocytes. These receptors all come from a human donor.

The CDR3 DNA is TGTGCCAGCAGTCCCCCCGGAGGGAGGGAATACAATGAGCAGTTCTTC. The encoded protein is CASSPPGGREYNEQFF. This sequence joins TRBV27 and TRBJ2-1, with 7 bases identical to TRBD2. Per germline, CDR1 MNHEY and CDR2 SMNVEV (reference sequence). The CDR3 spans 16 residues. After removal of 5 bases from V and 4 bases from J, the junction contained 11 bases not matched to a gene.

This chain joins TRBV7-2 and TRBJ1-5; tentative D call: TRBD1 (5 bases). The CDR3 loop spans 13 amino acids. Germline CDR1 and CDR2: SGHTA and FQGNSA. Deletions cut 0 bases from V and 7 bases from J, with 7 bases between. The CDR3 nucleotides read TGTGCCAGCAGCTTAGCCAGGGACCAGCCCCAGCATTTT. Residues: CASSLARDQPQHF. Looking up the rest from reference TRBV7-2 and TRBJ1-5 gives the full variable domain: GAGVSQSPSNKVTEKGKDVELRCDPISGHTALYWYRQSLGQGLEFLIYFQGNSAPDKSGLPSDRFSAERTGGSVSTLTIQRTQQEDSAVYLCASSLARDQPQHFGDGTRLSIL.

V usage is TRBV9 and J usage is TRBJ2-7, with 9 bases matching TRBD2. CDR1 and CDR2 (germline): SGDLS, YYNGEE. Trimming removed 2 bases from V and 3 bases from J; junction bases left unmatched: 15. There are 18 residues in the CDR3. The CDR3 sequence: CASSVGEREAPFHYEQYF. DNA for the CDR3: TGTGCCAGCAGCGTCGGCGAGCGGGAGGCCCCTTTCCACTACGAGCAGTACTTC. The variable domain in full, completed from reference TRBV9 and TRBJ2-7, reads DSGVTQTPKHLITATGQRVTLRCSPRSGDLSVYWYQQSLDQGLQFLIQYYNGEERAKGNILERFSAQQFPDLHSELNLSSLELGDSALYFCASSVGEREAPFHYEQYFGPGTRLTVT.

This clone was counted a few times. The chain links TRBV19 to TRBJ1-2; D not certain. CDR3 size: 16 residues. Germline assignment: CDR1 LNHDA and CDR2 SQIVND (reference sequence). V lost 7 bases, J lost 6 bases, and 24 bases lay in between. In DNA, the CDR3 is TGTGCCAGTACCCCGCACCCCTCCAAGCCCGGACATGGCTACACCTTC. As protein: CASTPHPSKPGHGYTF. Full variable domain (rest looked up from reference TRBV19 and TRBJ1-2): DGGITQSPKYLFRKEGQNVTLSCEQNLNHDAMYWYRQDPGQGLRLIYYSQIVNDFQKGDIAEGYSVSREKKESFPLTVTSAQKNPTAFYLCASTPHPSKPGHGYTFGSGTRLTVV.

The chain employs TRBV9 and TRBJ2-7, with 14 bases lining up with TRBD2. Per the germline V gene, CDR1 is SGDLS and CDR2 is YYNGEE. The junction had 6 bases not matched to a gene; V was cut back by 1 base and J by 0 bases. This CDR3 has 18 residues. In DNA form, the CDR3 reads TGTGCCAGCAGCGTAACGGACGGGACTAGCGGGGGCTCCTACGAGCAGTACTTC. The encoded protein is CASSVTDGTSGGSYEQYF.

V gene TRBV9 combines with J gene TRBJ2-5, with TRBD1 identical over 7 bases. The CDR3 extends over 15 amino acids. V trimming: 0 bases; J trimming: 2 bases; junction bases outside the gene matches: 4. The V gene's germline CDR1 is SGDLS and CDR2 YYNGEE. This CDR3 is CASSVEGRGQETQYF. Written as DNA, the CDR3 is TGTGCCAGCAGCGTAGAGGGCAGGGGGCAAGAGACCCAGTACTTC.

The V and J genes are TRBV27 and TRBJ2-7; no clear D. In germline, CDR1 is MNHEY, CDR2 SMNVEV (reference sequence). CDR3 size: 14 residues. The germline V and J ends were trimmed by 0 bases and 3 bases, with 9 bases remaining between them. CDR3 nucleotides: TGTGCCAGCAGTTTATCCGGCAGGTTCTACGAGCAGTACTTC. Translating gives CASSLSGRFYEQYF.

Here the CDR3 DNA reads TGTGCCAGCAGCGCCCGCCTCTCGGGTGAATACGAGCAGTACTTC. Protein: CASSARLSGEYEQYF. The rearrangement links TRBV5-4 to TRBJ2-7; D remains unclear. CDR3 length: 15 residues. V was shortened by 4 bases and J by 4 bases, with 18 bases between the two germline ends. The germline V gene encodes CDR1 SGHNT and CDR2 YYREEE (reference sequence). Combining the CDR3 with reference TRBV5-4 and TRBJ2-7 gives the whole variable domain ETGVTQSPTHLIKTRGQQVTLRCSSQSGHNTVSWYQQALGQGPQFIFQYYREEENGRGNFPPRFSGLQFPNYSSELNVNALELDDSALYLCASSARLSGEYEQYFGPGTRLTVT.

The chain recombines TRBV10-3 with TRBJ1-2; the D is unclear. The V end lost 2 bases, the J end lost 4 bases, and 14 bases lay between the germline ends. CDR3 length: 15 residues. Germline assignment: CDR1 ENHRY and CDR2 SYGVKD. The CDR3 region has the DNA TGTGCCATCAGTGAGAAGTTGCGGGGTGCCTATGGCTACACCTTC. Its translation is CAISEKLRGAYGYTF.